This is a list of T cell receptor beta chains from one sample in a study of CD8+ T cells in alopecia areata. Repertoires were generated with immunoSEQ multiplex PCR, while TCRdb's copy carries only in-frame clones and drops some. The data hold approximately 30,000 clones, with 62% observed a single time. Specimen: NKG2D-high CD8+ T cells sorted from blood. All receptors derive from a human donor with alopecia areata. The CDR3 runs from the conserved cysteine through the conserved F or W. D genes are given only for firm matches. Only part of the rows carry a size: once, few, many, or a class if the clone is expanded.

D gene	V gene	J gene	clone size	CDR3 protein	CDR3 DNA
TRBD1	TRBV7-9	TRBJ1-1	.	CASSDRDRPAWAFF	TGTGCCAGCAGCGATAGGGACAGACCGGCTTGGGCTTTCTTT
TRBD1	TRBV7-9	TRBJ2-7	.	CASSSQDRALEQYF	TGTGCCAGCAGCTCACAAGACAGGGCCCTCGAGCAGTACTTC
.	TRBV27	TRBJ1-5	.	CASSTIPQGLGNQPQHF	TGTGCCAGCAGTACAATACCCCAGGGGTTGGGGAATCAGCCCCAGCATTTT
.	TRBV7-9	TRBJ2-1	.	CASSRPGSSYNEQFF	TGTGCCAGCTCAAGGCCGGGAAGCTCCTACAATGAGCAGTTCTTC
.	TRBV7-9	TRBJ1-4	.	CASSPSQTTNEKLFF	TGTGCCAGCAGCCCGTCACAGACAACTAATGAAAAACTGTTTTTT
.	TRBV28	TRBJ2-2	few	CASRVGAENTGELFF	TGTGCCAGCCGAGTTGGAGCGGAGAACACCGGGGAGCTGTTTTTT
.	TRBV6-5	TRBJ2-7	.	CASSYKQDSYEQYF	TGTGCCAGCAGTTACAAACAGGATTCCTACGAGCAGTACTTC
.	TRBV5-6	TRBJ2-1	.	CASSLGQSSYNEQFF	TGTGCCAGCAGCCTCGGACAGTCCTCCTACAATGAGCAGTTCTTC
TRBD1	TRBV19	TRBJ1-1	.	CASSSLGTGDTEAFF	TGTGCCAGTAGTAGCCTCGGGACAGGAGACACTGAAGCTTTCTTT
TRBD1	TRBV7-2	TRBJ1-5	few	CASSPTLFTGGVSNQPQHF	TGTGCCAGCAGCCCAACCCTTTTCACAGGGGGGGTTAGCAATCAGCCCCAGCATTTT
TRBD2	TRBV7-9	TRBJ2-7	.	CASSSLAGSSYEQYF	TGTGCCAGCAGCTCATTAGCGGGTAGCTCCTACGAGCAGTACTTC
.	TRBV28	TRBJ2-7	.	CASSPGTSYEQYF	TGTGCCAGCAGCCCCGGGACCTCCTACGAGCAGTACTTC
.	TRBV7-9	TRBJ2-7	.	CASNTGPGEQYF	TGTGCCAGTAACACCGGGCCTGGGGAGCAGTACTTC
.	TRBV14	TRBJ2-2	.	CASSPHTSTGELFF	TGTGCCAGCAGCCCACATACCTCGACCGGGGAGCTGTTTTTT